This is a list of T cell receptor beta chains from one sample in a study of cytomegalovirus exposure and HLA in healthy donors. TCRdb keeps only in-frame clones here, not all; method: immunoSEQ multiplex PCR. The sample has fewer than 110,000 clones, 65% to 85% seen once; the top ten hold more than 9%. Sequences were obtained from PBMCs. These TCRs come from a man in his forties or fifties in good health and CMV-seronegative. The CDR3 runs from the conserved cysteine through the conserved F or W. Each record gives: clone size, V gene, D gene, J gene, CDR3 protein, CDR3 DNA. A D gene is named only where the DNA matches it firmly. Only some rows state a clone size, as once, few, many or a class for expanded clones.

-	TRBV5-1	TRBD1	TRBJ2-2	CASTTGVTGELFF	TGCGCCAGCACAACAGGGGTCACCGGGGAGCTGTTTTTT
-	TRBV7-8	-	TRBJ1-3	CASSLRGSGNTIYF	TGTGCCAGCAGCCTCCGGGGGTCTGGAAACACCATATATTTT
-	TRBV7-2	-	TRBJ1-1	CASTSGRSRLYPLNTEAFF	TGTGCCAGCACCTCCGGCAGAAGCAGACTCTACCCGTTGAACACTGAAGCTTTCTTT
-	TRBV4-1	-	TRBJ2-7	CASSPLRETYEQYF	TGCGCCAGCAGCCCCCTAAGAGAAACCTACGAGCAGTACTTC
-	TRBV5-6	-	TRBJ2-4	CASSDGAVGIQYF	TGTGCCAGCAGTGATGGAGCGGTGGGCATTCAGTACTTC
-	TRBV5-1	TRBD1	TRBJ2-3	CASSTDRGTDTQYF	TGCGCCAGCAGCACGGACAGGGGGACAGATACGCAGTATTTT
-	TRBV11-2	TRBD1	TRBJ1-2	CASSPRQGNGYTF	TGTGCCAGCAGCCCCCGACAGGGGAATGGCTACACCTTC
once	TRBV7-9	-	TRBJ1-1	CASSPPTVQPTEAFF	TGTGCCAGCAGCCCTCCGACAGTTCAGCCCACTGAAGCTTTCTTT
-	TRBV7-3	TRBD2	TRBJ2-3	CASSSRLAGVTDTQYF	TGTGCCAGCAGCTCCCGACTAGCGGGAGTCACAGATACGCAGTATTTT
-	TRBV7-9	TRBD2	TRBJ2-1	CASSPGTSGGSSYNEQFF	TGTGCCAGCAGCCCCGGGACTAGCGGGGGAAGCTCCTACAATGAGCAGTTCTTC
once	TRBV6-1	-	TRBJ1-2	CASSQGLNYGYTF	TGTGCCAGCAGCCAAGGACTTAACTATGGCTACACCTTC
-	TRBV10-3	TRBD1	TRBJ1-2	CAIRGTGLSSEGYTF	TGTGCCATAAGGGGGACAGGGCTATCCTCCGAAGGCTACACCTTC
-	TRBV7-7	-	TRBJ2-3	CASSFEGADTQYF	TGTGCCAGCAGCTTTGAGGGGGCAGATACGCAGTATTTT
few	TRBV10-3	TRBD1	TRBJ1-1	CAISPGQGNTEAFF	TGTGCCATCAGTCCGGGACAGGGGAACACTGAAGCTTTCTTT
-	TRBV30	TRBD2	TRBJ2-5	CAWSREGETQYF	TGTGCCTGGAGTCGGGAGGGCGAGACCCAGTACTTC
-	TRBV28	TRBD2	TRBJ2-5	CASSDGGGETQYF	TGTGCCAGCTCCGACGGGGGGGGAGAGACCCAGTACTTC
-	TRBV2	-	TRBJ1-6	CASSGDMASYNSPLHF	TGTGCCAGCAGTGGCGACATGGCCTCCTATAATTCACCCCTCCACTTT
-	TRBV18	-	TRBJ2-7	CASSPLEGGEQYF	TGTGCCAGCTCACCACTTGAAGGGGGCGAGCAGTACTTC
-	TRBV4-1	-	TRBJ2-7	CASSHLGAISSYEQYF	TGCGCCAGCAGCCACTTGGGGGCCATAAGCTCCTACGAGCAGTACTTC
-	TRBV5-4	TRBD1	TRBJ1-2	CASSPGQSFNYGYTF	TGTGCCAGCAGCCCGGGACAGTCGTTTAACTATGGCTACACCTTC
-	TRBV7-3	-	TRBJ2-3	CASGTGTDTQYF	TGTGCCAGCGGAACAGGGACAGATACGCAGTATTTT
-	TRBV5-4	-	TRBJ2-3	CASSRDSGTDTQYF	TGTGCCAGCAGCCGGGACTCTGGCACAGATACGCAGTATTTT
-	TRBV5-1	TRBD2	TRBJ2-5	CASSPGAGGLAGETQYF	TGCGCCAGCAGCCCAGGGGCGGGAGGACTAGCGGGAGAGACCCAGTACTTC
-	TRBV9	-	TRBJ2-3	CASSVGPGISTDTQYF	TGTGCCAGCAGCGTAGGTCCAGGGATTAGCACAGATACGCAGTATTTT
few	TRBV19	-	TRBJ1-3	CASSILGRRPMDESGNTIYF	TGTGCCAGTAGTATATTAGGCCGGAGGCCGATGGATGAATCTGGAAACACCATATATTTT
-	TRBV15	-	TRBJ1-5	CATSREATGAAPQHF	TGTGCCACCAGCAGGGAAGCGACAGGCGCCGCGCCCCAGCATTTT
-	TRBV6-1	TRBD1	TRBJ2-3	CASAKDRGLDTQYF	TGTGCCAGCGCCAAGGACAGGGGTTTAGATACGCAGTATTTT
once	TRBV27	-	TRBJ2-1	CASSSPGGEQFF	TGTGCCAGCAGTTCCCCTGGGGGGGAGCAGTTCTTC
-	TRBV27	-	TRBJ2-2	CASSLSYGELFF	TGTGCCAGCAGTTTATCGTACGGGGAGCTGTTTTTT
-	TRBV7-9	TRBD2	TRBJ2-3	CASSLGTSDTDTQYF	TGTGCCAGCAGCTTGGGGACTAGCGACACAGATACGCAGTATTTT
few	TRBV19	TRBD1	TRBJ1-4	CASSIQGATTNEKLFF	TGTGCCAGTAGTATACAGGGGGCAACAACTAATGAAAAACTGTTTTTT
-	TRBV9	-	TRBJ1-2	CASSGGGGYYGYTF	TGTGCCAGCAGCGGAGGGGGAGGGTACTATGGCTACACCTTC
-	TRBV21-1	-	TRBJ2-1	CASSKDNRGNNNEQFF	TGTGCCAGCAGCAAAGATAACAGGGGAAATAACAATGAGCAGTTCTTC
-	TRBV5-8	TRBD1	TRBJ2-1	CASSLFSGTGVYNEQFF	TGTGCCAGCAGCCTCTTTTCCGGGACAGGGGTGTACAATGAGCAGTTCTTC
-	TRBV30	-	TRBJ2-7	CAWRYGDYEQYF	TGTGCCTGGAGGTACGGTGACTACGAGCAGTACTTC
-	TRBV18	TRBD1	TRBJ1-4	CASSQGQGNEKLFF	TGTGCCAGCTCCCAGGGACAGGGGAACGAAAAACTGTTTTTT
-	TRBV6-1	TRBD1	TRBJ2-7	CASSRGDRTYEQYF	TGTGCCAGCTCGAGGGGGGACAGGACCTACGAGCAGTACTTC
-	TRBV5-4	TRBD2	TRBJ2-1	CASSFSGRLPNEQFF	TGTGCCAGCAGCTTTAGCGGGAGGCTACCTAATGAGCAGTTCTTC
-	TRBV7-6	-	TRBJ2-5	CASSQMGGGGTQYF	TGTGCCAGCAGCCAGATGGGGGGGGGCGGGACCCAGTACTTC
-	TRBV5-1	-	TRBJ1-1	CASSVTGSTEAFF	TGCGCCAGCAGCGTTACAGGGAGCACTGAAGCTTTCTTT
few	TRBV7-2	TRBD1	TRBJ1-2	CASSFAGRTGGYGYTF	TGTGCCAGCAGCTTCGCTGGCCGGACAGGGGGCTATGGCTACACCTTC
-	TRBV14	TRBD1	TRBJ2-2	CASSSRDRNTGELFF	TGTGCCAGCAGCTCCAGGGACAGGAACACCGGGGAGCTGTTTTTT
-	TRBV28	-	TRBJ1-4	CASSLREAGKLFF	TGTGCCAGCAGTTTGAGGGAGGCGGGGAAACTGTTTTTT
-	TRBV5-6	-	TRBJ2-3	CASSSGGQLWYF	TGTGCCAGCAGCTCCGGCGGACAGTTGTGGTATTTT
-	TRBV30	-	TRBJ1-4	CAWSVARRGITNEKLFF	TGTGCCTGGAGTGTAGCTCGTAGGGGCATTACTAATGAAAAACTGTTTTTT
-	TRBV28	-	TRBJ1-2	CASRSGTHTNYGYTF	TGTGCCAGCAGATCCGGGACACACACTAACTATGGCTACACCTTC
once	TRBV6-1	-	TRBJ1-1	CASSEAPLGRGSTEAFF	TGTGCCAGCAGTGAAGCTCCCTTAGGCAGGGGTTCGACTGAAGCTTTCTTT
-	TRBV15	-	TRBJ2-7	CATSRRAGVEQYF	TGTGCCACCAGCAGAAGGGCAGGGGTCGAGCAGTACTTC
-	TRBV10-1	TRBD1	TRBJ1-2	CASEQGKRHWPPGYTF	TGCGCCAGCGAACAGGGGAAAAGGCACTGGCCCCCTGGCTACACCTTC
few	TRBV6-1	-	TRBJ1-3	CASSESPSGNTIYF	TGTGCCAGCAGTGAATCCCCTTCAGGGAACACCATATATTTT
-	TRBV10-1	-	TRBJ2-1	CASAPLAVSSYNEQFF	TGCGCCAGCGCCCCTCTGGCGGTAAGCTCCTACAATGAGCAGTTCTTC
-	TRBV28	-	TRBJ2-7	CASKSSGYEQYF	TGTGCCAGCAAGTCTTCAGGCTACGAGCAGTACTTC